This T cell receptor (beta chain) was recorded in a study of T cell responses to AZD1222 COVID-19 vaccine. Whole-study results and caveats: It was only a handful of AZD1222 recipients who were seropositive at baseline. Following two doses of AZD1222, Spike-specific TCR breadth and depth rose.

The CDR3 spans 13 residues. V was trimmed by 2 bases and J by 2 bases, leaving 8 bases between them. Germline V CDR1 and CDR2: SGHDT, YYEEEE. Pooled together were second doses at about 4 or about 12 weeks. Some clones are missing from TCRdb's copy, which holds only in-frame ones; the method was immunoSEQ multiplex PCR. The sample includes roughly 150,000 clones, roughly 89% of them seen just once. Comments on this clone: What it binds is not known.

The receptor's source is an adult who received the AZD1222 COVID-19 vaccine. The chain recombines TRBV5-6 with TRBJ2-7; D might be TRBD1 (6 bases). The sequences come from peripheral blood, collected 28 days after the second AZD1222 dose. CDR3 sequence reads: CASSFSGAYEQYF. In DNA form, the CDR3 reads TGTGCCAGCAGCTTCTCAGGGGCCTACGAGCAGTACTTC.